Listed below are T cell receptor beta chains from one sample, sequenced in a study of response to subunit inactivated influenza vaccine. From the RT-PCR reads, TCRdb called clonotypes with MiXCR, one entry per CDR3 protein. The sample records more than 700,000 distinct CDR3 sequences, around 20% being singletons. Sequences were derived from PBMCs from blood, sampled 5 days after vaccination. Source of these receptors: a man aged 45-65 years who received an inactivated influenza vaccine. Each CDR3 is given with its conserved first and last residue. D genes are given only for firm matches. Rows give clone size only sometimes, using once, few, many, or a class for an expanded clone.

v_call	d_call	j_call	clone_size	cdr3_aa	cdr3_nt
TRBV10-3	-	TRBJ2-3	-	CAITEGRPDTQYF	TGTGCCATCACCGAGGGCCGCCCAGATACGCAGTATTTT
TRBV7-8	-	TRBJ1-2	few	CASSFTPARRGYTF	TGTGCCAGCAGCTTCACCCCCGCTAGGCGAGGCTACACCTTC
TRBV7-9	-	TRBJ2-3	few	CASSSGLITDTQYF	TGTGCCAGCAGCTCTGGACTTATCACAGATACGCAGTATTTT
TRBV5-1	-	TRBJ2-2	many	CASSFTGYSGELFF	TGCGCCAGCAGCTTTACCGGGTATTCCGGGGAGCTGTTTTTT
TRBV6-4	TRBD2	TRBJ2-1	-	CASSELAGVPNEQFF	TGTGCCAGCAGTGAGTTAGCGGGAGTCCCCAATGAGCAGTTCTTC
TRBV11-2	TRBD1	TRBJ1-1	few	CASSMDRGRLTVNTEAFF	TGTGCCAGCAGCATGGACAGGGGGCGACTTACGGTGAACACTGAAGCTTTCTTT
TRBV10-3	TRBD2	TRBJ2-3	few	CAISESLAGGTDTQYF	TGTGCCATCAGTGAGTCCCTAGCGGGGGGCACAGATACGCAGTATTTT
TRBV27	TRBD2	TRBJ2-1	-	CASRVLGTSEFNEQFF	TGTGCCAGCAGAGTCCTCGGGACTAGCGAATTCAATGAGCAGTTCTTC
TRBV20-1	TRBD2	TRBJ2-1	few	CSLTSGGFNEQFF	TGCAGCCTAACTAGCGGGGGGTTTAATGAGCAGTTCTTC
TRBV28	-	TRBJ2-2	few	CASSPRQGTVTGELFF	TGTGCCAGCAGCCCCCGTCAGGGGACGGTCACCGGGGAGCTGTTTTTT
TRBV7-2	TRBD2	TRBJ2-2	few	CASSLEPSGASGELFF	TGTGCCAGCAGCTTAGAGCCTAGCGGGGCTTCCGGGGAGCTGTTTTTT
TRBV7-2	-	TRBJ2-3	few	CASSPIGAQDTQYF	TGTGCCAGCAGTCCCATAGGGGCGCAAGATACGCAGTATTTT
TRBV12-3/TRBV12-4	TRBD2	TRBJ2-2	many	CASTLAGYTGELFF	TGTGCCAGCACCCTAGCGGGGTACACCGGGGAGCTGTTTTTT
TRBV11-2	TRBD2	TRBJ2-2	few	CASRASGRNTGELFF	TGTGCCAGCAGGGCTAGCGGGAGGAACACCGGGGAGCTGTTTTTT
TRBV7-9	-	TRBJ1-1	-	CASSFGQLNTEAFF	TGTGCCAGCAGCTTCGGACAGTTGAACACTGAAGCTTTCTTT
TRBV20-1	TRBD1	TRBJ2-5	few	CSAFQTGGETQYF	TGCAGTGCTTTTCAGACAGGGGGAGAGACCCAGTACTTC
TRBV4-3	TRBD2	TRBJ2-3	-	CASSLEASGGPVHTDTQYF	TGCGCCAGCAGCCTGGAAGCTAGCGGGGGGCCGGTACACACAGATACGCAGTATTTT